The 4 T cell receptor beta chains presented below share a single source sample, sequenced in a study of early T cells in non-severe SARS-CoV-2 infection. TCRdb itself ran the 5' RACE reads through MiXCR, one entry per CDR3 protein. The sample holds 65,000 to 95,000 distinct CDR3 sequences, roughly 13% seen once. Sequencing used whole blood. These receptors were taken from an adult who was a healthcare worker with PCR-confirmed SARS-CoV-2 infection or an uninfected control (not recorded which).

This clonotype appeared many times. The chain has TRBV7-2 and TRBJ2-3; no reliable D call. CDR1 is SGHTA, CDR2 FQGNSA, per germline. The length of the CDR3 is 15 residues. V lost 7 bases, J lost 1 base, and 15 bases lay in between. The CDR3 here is CASTLPWLGTDTQYF. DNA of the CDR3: TGTGCCAGCACCCTTCCCTGGCTAGGCACAGATACGCAGTATTTT.

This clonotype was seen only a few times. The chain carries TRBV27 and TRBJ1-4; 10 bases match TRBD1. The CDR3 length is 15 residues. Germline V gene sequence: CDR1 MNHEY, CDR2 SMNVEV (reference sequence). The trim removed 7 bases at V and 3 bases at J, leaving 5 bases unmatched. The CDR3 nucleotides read TGTGCCAGCACCGACAGGGGGCATGCTAATGAAAAACTGTTTTTT. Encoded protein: CASTDRGHANEKLFF.

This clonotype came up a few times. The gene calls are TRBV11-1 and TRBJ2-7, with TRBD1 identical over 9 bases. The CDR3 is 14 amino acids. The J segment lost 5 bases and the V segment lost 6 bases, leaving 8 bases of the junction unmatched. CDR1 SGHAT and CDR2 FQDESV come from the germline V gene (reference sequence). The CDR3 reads CASSPTGTGHEQYF. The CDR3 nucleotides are TGTGCCAGCAGTCCTACCGGGACAGGGCACGAGCAGTACTTC.

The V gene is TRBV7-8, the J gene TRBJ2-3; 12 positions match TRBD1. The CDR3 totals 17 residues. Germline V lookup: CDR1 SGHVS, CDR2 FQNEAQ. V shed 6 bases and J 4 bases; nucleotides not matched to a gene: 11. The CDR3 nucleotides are TGTGCCAGCAGACGTCGACCGGGACAGGGGGCAGCAGATACGCAGTATTTT. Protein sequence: CASRRRPGQGAADTQYF.